This TCR beta chain was captured in a study of OX40 agonist ivuxolimab in advanced cancers. The wider study: The dose-escalation cohort was around 83% male, with a mean age of about 58 years, ranging about 20 to 85. Study findings and constraints: Patients with a partial response at 0.1-3.0 mg/kg had among the lowest clonal expansion. Clonal expansion from baseline to week 6 occurred in both CD4+ and CD8+ T cells. Nonresponders, in some cases, also had low normalized T-cell clonal expansion.

In regard to this clone: As yet, its antigen is unknown.

Measured with immunoSEQ multiplex PCR; TCRdb has only the in-frame clones, and not every one. The sample shows more than 45,000 clones, roughly 87% of them seen only once. The material sequenced was CD4+ or CD8+ T cells sorted from blood, taken in a trial of the OX40 agonist ivuxolimab. This sequence originates from an adult with an advanced solid tumor such as melanoma, head and neck, liver or kidney cancer.

Here the CDR3 DNA reads TGTGCCAGCTCATCGGTTGTGGTGGAAGGAAACACCATATATTTT. Protein product: CASSSVVVEGNTIYF. The chain recombines TRBV19 with TRBJ1-3; no firm D call. The CDR3 extends over 15 amino acids. V gave up 9 bases and J gave up 4 bases, with 19 bases separating them. CDR1 and CDR2 from the germline V gene are LNHDA and SQIVND (reference sequence).